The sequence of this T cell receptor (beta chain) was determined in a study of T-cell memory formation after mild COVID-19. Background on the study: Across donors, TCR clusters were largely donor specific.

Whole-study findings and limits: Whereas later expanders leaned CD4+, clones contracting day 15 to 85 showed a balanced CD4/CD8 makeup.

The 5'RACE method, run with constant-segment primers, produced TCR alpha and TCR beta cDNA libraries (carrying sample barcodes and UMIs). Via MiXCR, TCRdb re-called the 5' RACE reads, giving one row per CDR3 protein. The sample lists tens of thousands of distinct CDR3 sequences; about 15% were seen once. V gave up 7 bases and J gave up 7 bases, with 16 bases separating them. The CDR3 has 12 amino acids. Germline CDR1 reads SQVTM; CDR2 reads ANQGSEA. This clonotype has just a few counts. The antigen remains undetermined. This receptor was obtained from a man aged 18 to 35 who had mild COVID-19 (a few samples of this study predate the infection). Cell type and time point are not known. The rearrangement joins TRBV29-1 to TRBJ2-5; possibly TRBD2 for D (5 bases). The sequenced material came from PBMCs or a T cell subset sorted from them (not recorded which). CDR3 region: CSAQSGPRTQYF. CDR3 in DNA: TGCAGCGCGCAGAGCGGTCCCCGGACCCAGTACTTC.